This TCR beta chain derives from a study of T-cell memory formation after mild COVID-19 (dated by TCRdb to the early 2020s). Concerning the study at large: TCR sequence clusters from the two donors were found to be largely donor specific. In a couple of donors, T-cell clones that expanded and contracted after mild COVID-19 were followed by sequencing TCRalpha and TCRbeta repertoires longitudinally. Two young, previously healthy adult volunteers, one female and one male, were included in the cohort.

The CDR3 numbers 13 residues from cysteine through phenylalanine. CDR3 DNA only is kept here, 39 bases in frame from base 1. V ends up 7 bases short and J 4 bases short, with an unmatched junction base count of 7. According to the germline V gene, CDR1 reads SQVTM and CDR2 reads ANQGSEA. Ficoll-Paque density gradient centrifugation was used to isolate PBMCs. Overall results and qualifications from the work: Clones contracting from day 15 to 85 had balanced CD4/CD8 phenotypes, while a second wave expanding from day 15 to 37 was biased towards CD4+. Only two mild cases were covered by the study, and larger cohorts that include severe cases with pre-infection samples were considered necessary. Contracting CD4+ clones appeared mostly in the CM and EM memory subsets, whereas CD8+ clones were enriched in EMRA. Some responding clones were detected in pre-infection memory, suggesting pre-existing cross-reactive memory T cells joined the SARS-CoV-2 response. Whether the second-wave clones peaking on day 37 were SARS-CoV-2 specific was not confirmed.

The sequencing machine was an Illumina NovaSeq 6000. cDNA libraries for TCRalpha and TCRbeta were prepared by 5'RACE using constant-segment primers, with sample barcodes and unique molecular identifiers added. RNA was extracted from every sample with Trizol reagent. The libraries were amplified in two PCR steps, and the second step added a second sample barcode and Illumina TruSeq adapters. Sequencing of libraries was performed on an Illumina NovaSeq with 2 x 150 bp paired-end reads. Processing in the source paper ran as follows. With migec v1.2.7, reads were demultiplexed and then collapsed into UMI-guided consensus sequences. Using mixcr v2.1.11, UMI consensuses were aligned to TRA and TRB V and J templates and then assembled into clonotypes. A clonotype was counted as expanded or contracted only when both edgeR and NoisET called the clonotype significant, with the noise models trained on biological replicates. edgeR calls used a false discovery rate-adjusted p below 0.01 and a log2 fold-change threshold of 1. As an exploratory analysis of dynamics, max-normalized trajectories of the 1000 most abundant clonotypes were examined by PCA with hierarchical clustering. Separately sequenced CD4+ and CD8+ repertoires were used to assign a CD4 or CD8 phenotype to each responding clone. Through fastp at Q25 and MiXCR, TCRdb rebuilt clones from the public reads, retaining in-frame beta chains. Merged by CDR3 protein, the rows form single entries marked with the most common genes and DNA. In this record, the V and J calls reflect TCRdb's handling and not the investigators' own analysis. This sample comprises 400,000 to 450,000 distinct CDR3 sequences, under 20% of them detected only once. The ten largest clonotypes hold 20% to 25% of the sample.

Concerning this clonotype itself: Its binding antigen is unknown. Base qualities are not at hand, and no much larger clone is one base apart.

Specimen: PBMCs or a T cell subset sorted from them (not recorded which). This chain joins TRBV29-1 to TRBJ1-5; TRBD1 lines up with 7 middle nucleotides. The receptor was isolated from a man aged 18 to 30 who had mild COVID-19 (a few samples of this study predate the infection). The sample titles of this study are shuffled in the database, so cell type and time point are left out; the donor was told from shared clones. For the CDR3, the sequence is CSAAPGGNQPQHF. The DNA reads TGCAGCGCTGCCCCAGGGGGGAATCAGCCCCAGCATTTT.